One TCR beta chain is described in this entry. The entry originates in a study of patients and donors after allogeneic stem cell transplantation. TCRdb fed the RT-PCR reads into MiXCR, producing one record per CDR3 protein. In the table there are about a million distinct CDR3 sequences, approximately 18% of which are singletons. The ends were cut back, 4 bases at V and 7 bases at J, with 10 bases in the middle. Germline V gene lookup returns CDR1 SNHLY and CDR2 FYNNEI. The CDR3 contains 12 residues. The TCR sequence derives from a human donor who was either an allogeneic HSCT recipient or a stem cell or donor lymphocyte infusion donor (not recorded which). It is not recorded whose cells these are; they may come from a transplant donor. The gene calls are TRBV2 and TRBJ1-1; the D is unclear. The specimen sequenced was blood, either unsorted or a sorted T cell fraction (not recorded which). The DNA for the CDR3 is TGTGCCAGCAGTGTCGGTTGGTTTGAAGCTTTCTTT. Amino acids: CASSVGWFEAFF.